One sample yielded the 2 T cell receptor beta chains listed below, sequenced in a study of blood T cell repertoires in COVID-19 (dated by TCRdb to 2019 to 2021). Library method: the immunoSEQ multiplex PCR assay. TCRdb took over this immuneACCESS table, retaining in-frame rearrangements with V and J assigned. Such tables are incomplete; in checked studies, under half of the missing clones stem from an unresolved V gene, and the remainder is unexplained. Counted in this sample were around 290,000 clones; roughly 90% of them appeared once. About 4.6% of the sample comes from the top ten. Specimen: peripheral blood. The source is a man aged 35 to 55 with acute or convalescent COVID-19.

The chain uses TRBV10-3 and TRBJ1-5; D uncertain. The CDR3 covers 12 residues. The ends were cut back, 0 bases at V and 6 bases at J, with 3 bases in the middle. In germline, CDR1 is ENHRY, CDR2 SYGVKD. The CDR3 spells CAISESGQPQHF. The CDR3 region has the DNA TGTGCCATCAGTGAGTCCGGTCAGCCCCAGCATTTT.

The chain joins TRBV6-5 to TRBJ1-5; maybe TRBD1 (5 bases). CDR3 size: 13 residues. From germline, CDR1 is MNHEY and CDR2 SVGAGI. Trimming shortened V by 6 bases and J by 6 bases, and 12 bases separated the two germline ends. CDR3 sequence reads: CASRGSGGQPQHF. The CDR3 nucleotides read TGTGCCAGCAGGGGATCCGGGGGTCAGCCCCAGCATTTT.